This T cell receptor beta chain was profiled in a study of cytomegalovirus exposure and HLA in healthy donors. About the study: Samples from HLA-typed donors yielded 65 million to 85 million unique TCRs in an early data release.

As for this clone: Its antigen remains unknown.

PCR used 60 Vbeta primers and 13 Jbeta primers. The data were produced by immunoSEQ multiplex PCR, yet TCRdb's version contains in-frame clones alone and is incomplete. Recorded for this sample: 100,000 to 150,000 clones. V lost 7 bases and J lost 0, with 21 bases in between. The germline V gene has CDR1 MNHEY and CDR2 SMNVEV (reference sequence). The CDR3 sequence is 17 residues long. Though probably carrying unrecorded immune exposures, donors were nominally healthy at sampling. Study-wide findings and caveats: Being productive about 87% or about 30% of the time was typical of most TCR beta V segments in an earlier analysis. Most likely, a cluster of highly shared sequence variants arose as a sequencing artifact.

The sequence came from a woman aged 35 to 49 in good health and CMV-seropositive. V gene TRBV27 combines with J gene TRBJ2-5, with a possible D match to TRBD2 (6 bases). The sample consisted of PBMCs. The CDR3 is CASTRLLIRGYQETQYF. The CDR3 DNA follows: TGTGCCAGCACCAGACTACTCATCCGGGGGTACCAAGAGACCCAGTACTTC.